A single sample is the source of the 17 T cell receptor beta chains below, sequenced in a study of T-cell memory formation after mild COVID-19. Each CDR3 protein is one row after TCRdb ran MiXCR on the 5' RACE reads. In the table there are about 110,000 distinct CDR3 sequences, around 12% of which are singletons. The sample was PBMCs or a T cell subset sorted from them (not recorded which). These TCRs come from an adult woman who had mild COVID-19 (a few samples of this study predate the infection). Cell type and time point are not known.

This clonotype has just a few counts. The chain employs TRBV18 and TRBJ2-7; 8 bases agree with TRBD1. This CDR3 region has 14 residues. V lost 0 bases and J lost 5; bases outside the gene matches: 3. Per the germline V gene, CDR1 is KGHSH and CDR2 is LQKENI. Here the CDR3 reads CASSPPVRGHEQYF. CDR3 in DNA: TGTGCCAGCTCACCACCAGTCAGGGGGCACGAGCAGTACTTC. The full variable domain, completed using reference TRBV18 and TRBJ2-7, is NAGVMQNPRHLVRRRGQEARLRCSPMKGHSHVYWYRQLPEEGLKFMVYLQKENIIDESGMPKERFSAEFPKEGPSILRIQQVVRGDSAAYFCASSPPVRGHEQYFGPGTRLTVT.

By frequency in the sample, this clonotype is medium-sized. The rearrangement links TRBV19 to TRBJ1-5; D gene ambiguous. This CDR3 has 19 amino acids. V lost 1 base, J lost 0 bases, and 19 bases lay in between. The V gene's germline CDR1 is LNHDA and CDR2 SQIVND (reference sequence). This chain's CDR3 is CASSIGKGMRPYSNQPQHF. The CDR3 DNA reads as TGTGCCAGTAGTATAGGTAAGGGAATGCGCCCTTATAGCAATCAGCCCCAGCATTTT.

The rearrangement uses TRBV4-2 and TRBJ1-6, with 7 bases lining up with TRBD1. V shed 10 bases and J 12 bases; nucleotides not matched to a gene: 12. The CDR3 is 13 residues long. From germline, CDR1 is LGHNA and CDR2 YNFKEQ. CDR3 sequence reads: CATQGGFLEPLHF. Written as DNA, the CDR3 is TGTGCCACCCAGGGGGGTTTTTTAGAACCCCTCCACTTT.

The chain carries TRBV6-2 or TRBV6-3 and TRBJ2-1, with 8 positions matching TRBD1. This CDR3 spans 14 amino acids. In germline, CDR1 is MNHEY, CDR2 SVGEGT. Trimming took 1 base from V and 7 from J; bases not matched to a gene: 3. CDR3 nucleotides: TGTGCCAGCAGTTACTGGCAGGGGGCTAATGAGCAGTTCTTC. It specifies CASSYWQGANEQFF.

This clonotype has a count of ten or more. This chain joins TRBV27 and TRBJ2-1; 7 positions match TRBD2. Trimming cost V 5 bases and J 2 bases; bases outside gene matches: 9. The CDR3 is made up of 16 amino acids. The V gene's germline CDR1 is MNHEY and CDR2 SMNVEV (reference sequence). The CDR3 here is CASSTLQREPYNEQFF. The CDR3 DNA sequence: TGTGCCAGCAGTACACTGCAGCGGGAACCCTACAATGAGCAGTTCTTC.

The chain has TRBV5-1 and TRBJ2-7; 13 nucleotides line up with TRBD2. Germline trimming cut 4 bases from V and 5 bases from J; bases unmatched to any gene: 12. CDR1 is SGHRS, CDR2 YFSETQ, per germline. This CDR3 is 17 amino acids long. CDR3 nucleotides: TGCGCCAGCAGCCCATGGTATGGGACTAGCGGGACAGACGAGCAGTACTTC. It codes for CASSPWYGTSGTDEQYF.

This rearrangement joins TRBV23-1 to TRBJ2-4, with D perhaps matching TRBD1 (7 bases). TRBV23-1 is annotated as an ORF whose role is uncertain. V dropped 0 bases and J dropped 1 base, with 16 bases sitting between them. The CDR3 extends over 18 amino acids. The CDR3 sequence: CASSQSLGGGAAKNIQYF. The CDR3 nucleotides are TGCGCCAGCAGTCAATCCTTAGGAGGGGGCGCCGCCAAAAACATTCAGTACTTC.

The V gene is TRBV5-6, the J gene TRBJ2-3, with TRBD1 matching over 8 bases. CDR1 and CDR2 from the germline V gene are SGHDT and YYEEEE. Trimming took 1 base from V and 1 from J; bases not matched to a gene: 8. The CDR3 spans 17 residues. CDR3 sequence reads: CASSLPQLQGGTDTQYF. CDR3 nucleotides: TGTGCCAGCAGCTTGCCGCAGTTACAGGGGGGCACAGATACGCAGTATTTT.

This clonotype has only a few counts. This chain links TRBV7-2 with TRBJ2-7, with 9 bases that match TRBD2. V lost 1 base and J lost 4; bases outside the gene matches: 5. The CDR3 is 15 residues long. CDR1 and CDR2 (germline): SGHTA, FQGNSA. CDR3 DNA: TGTGCCAGCAGCTTAGAAGGCGGGGGGGCTTACGAGCAGTACTTC. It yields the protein CASSLEGGGAYEQYF.

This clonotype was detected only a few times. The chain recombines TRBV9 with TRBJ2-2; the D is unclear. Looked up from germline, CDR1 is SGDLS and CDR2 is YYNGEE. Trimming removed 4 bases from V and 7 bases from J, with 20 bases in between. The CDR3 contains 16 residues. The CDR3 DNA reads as TGTGCCAGCAGCCTAGGGCCCACCATAAGCCACGGGGAGCTGTTTTTT. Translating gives CASSLGPTISHGELFF.

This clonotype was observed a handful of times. CDR3 bases: TGCGCCAGCAGCCAAGATCGGCTAGGAGGGACCCTCTCGGCAGATACGCAGTATTTT. Amino acid sequence: CASSQDRLGGTLSADTQYF. The chain couples TRBV4-3 to TRBJ2-3, with TRBD2 as a possible D gene (6 bases). Trimming removed 0 bases at V and 4 bases at J, with 23 bases between. Germline V CDR1 and CDR2: LGHNA, YSLEER. CDR3 size: 19 residues.

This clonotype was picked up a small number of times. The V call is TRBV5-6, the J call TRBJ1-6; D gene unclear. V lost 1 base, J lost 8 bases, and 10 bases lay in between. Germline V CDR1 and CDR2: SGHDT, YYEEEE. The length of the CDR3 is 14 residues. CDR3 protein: CASSLLEPDSPLHF. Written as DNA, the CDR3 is TGTGCCAGCAGCTTGTTGGAACCGGATTCACCCCTCCACTTT.

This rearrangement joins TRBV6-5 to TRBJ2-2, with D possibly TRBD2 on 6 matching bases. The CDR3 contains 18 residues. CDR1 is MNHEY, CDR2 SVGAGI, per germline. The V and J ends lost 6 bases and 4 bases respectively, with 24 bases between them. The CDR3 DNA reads TGTGCCAGCAGCTTTGCCCCCCTCGGCGGGGATCTCACCGGGGAGCTGTTTTTT. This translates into CASSFAPLGGDLTGELFF.

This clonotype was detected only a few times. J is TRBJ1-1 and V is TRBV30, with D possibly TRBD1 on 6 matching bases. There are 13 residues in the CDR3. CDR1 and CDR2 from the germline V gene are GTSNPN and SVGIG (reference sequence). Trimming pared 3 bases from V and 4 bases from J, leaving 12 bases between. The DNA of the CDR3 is TGTGCCTGGAGCGGAGGGGGAGGCACTGAAGCTTTCTTT. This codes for CAWSGGGGTEAFF.

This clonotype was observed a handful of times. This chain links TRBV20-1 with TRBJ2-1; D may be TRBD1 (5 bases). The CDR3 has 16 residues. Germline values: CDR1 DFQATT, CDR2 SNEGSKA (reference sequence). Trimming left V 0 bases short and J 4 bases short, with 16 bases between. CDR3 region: CSARDMTEEIYNEQFF. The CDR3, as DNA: TGCAGTGCTAGAGATATGACAGAGGAAATTTACAATGAGCAGTTCTTC.

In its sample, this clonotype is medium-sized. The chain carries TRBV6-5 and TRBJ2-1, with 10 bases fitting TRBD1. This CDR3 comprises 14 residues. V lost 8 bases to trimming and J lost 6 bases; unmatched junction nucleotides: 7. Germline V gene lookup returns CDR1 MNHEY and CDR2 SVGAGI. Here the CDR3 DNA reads TGTGCCAGCGCATTGAGGACAGGGGGCAATGAGCAGTTCTTC. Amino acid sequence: CASALRTGGNEQFF.

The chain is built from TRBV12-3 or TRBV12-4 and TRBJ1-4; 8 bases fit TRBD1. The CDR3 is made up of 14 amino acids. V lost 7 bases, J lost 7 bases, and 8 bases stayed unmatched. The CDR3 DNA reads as TGTGCCAGCAACCAGGGGGCGCGGGGTGAAAAACTGTTTTTT. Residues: CASNQGARGEKLFF.